Listed here are 28 T cell receptor beta chains from one sample, sequenced in a study of cytomegalovirus exposure and HLA in healthy donors. Vbeta (60) and Jbeta (13) primers were used in the PCR. Clones were read by immunoSEQ multiplex PCR, and TCRdb kept only the in-frame ones, dropping some. Of more than 110,000 clones in the sample, 79% are singletons; the top ten hold just under 1%. Sequencing was carried out using PBMCs. These receptors originate from a man between 18 and 35 years old in good health and CMV-seronegative.

This clone came up once. V gene TRBV4-3 combines with J gene TRBJ1-1; the match to TRBD1 covers 7 bases. The CDR3 contains 16 residues. V was clipped by 0 bases and J by 6 bases; unmatched bases: 10. Per the germline V gene, CDR1 is LGHNA and CDR2 is YSLEER. The CDR3 protein is CASSQDSRGVGAEAFF. The CDR3 DNA sequence: TGCGCCAGCAGCCAAGATAGCAGGGGGGTAGGGGCTGAAGCTTTCTTT.

This chain uses TRBV7-2 with TRBJ2-7, with D possibly matching TRBD1 (6 bases). Between the trimmed V and J ends, which lost 3 bases and 2 bases, there was a span of 14 bases. There are 15 residues in the CDR3. CDR1 is SGHTA, CDR2 FQGNSA, per germline. CDR3 sequence reads: CASSLDRTVTYEQYF. CDR3 nucleotide sequence: TGTGCCAGCAGCTTGGATAGGACAGTAACCTACGAGCAGTACTTC.

This rearrangement joins TRBV9 to TRBJ1-2, with 7 positions matching TRBD1. V dropped 3 bases and J dropped 4; count of bases not matched to a gene: 3. Germline V gene sequence: CDR1 SGDLS, CDR2 YYNGEE. The CDR3 sequence is 13 residues long. The CDR3 DNA reads as TGTGCCAGCAGCGCCCAGGGGGGCTATGGCTACACCTTC. It translates to CASSAQGGYGYTF. Using reference TRBV9 and TRBJ1-2 for the parts outside the CDR3, the full variable domain is DSGVTQTPKHLITATGQRVTLRCSPRSGDLSVYWYQQSLDQGLQFLIQYYNGEERAKGNILERFSAQQFPDLHSELNLSSLELGDSALYFCASSAQGGYGYTFGSGTRLTVV.

This clone appeared a single time. The rearrangement links TRBV6-5 to TRBJ2-3, with 7 bases matching TRBD1. CDR3 size: 14 residues. Germline CDR1 is MNHEY and CDR2 is SVGAGI. The junction had 5 bases not matched to a gene; V was cut back by 6 bases and J by 2 bases. CDR3: CASRVTGPTDTQYF. CDR3 sequence (DNA): TGTGCCAGCAGAGTGACAGGGCCCACAGATACGCAGTATTTT.

The chain joins TRBV2 to TRBJ2-5; possibly TRBD2 for D (6 bases). Trimming removed 4 bases from V and 3 bases from J, with 9 bases in between. The CDR3 is made up of 13 amino acids. Germline CDR1 reads SNHLY; CDR2 reads FYNNEI. The CDR3 region has the DNA TGTGCCAGCAGTGTCGGGAGAAAAGAGACCCAGTACTTC. Translation: CASSVGRKETQYF.

This chain connects TRBV19 to TRBJ2-2; TRBD2 might be the D (6 bases). CDR3 length equals 12 residues. Germline values: CDR1 LNHDA, CDR2 SQIVND (reference sequence). Trimming shortened V by 5 bases and J by 8 bases, and 9 bases separated the two germline ends. CDR3 sequence: CASSAGLGELFF. CDR3 DNA sequence: TGTGCCAGTAGTGCGGGACTGGGGGAGCTGTTTTTT. The variable domain in full, with the rest retrieved from reference TRBV19 and TRBJ2-2, is DGGITQSPKYLFRKEGQNVTLSCEQNLNHDAMYWYRQDPGQGLRLIYYSQIVNDFQKGDIAEGYSVSREKKESFPLTVTSAQKNPTAFYLCASSAGLGELFFGEGSRLTVL.

The rearrangement links TRBV18 to TRBJ2-7, with D possibly matching TRBD1 (6 bases). Trimming pared 2 bases from V and 0 bases from J, leaving 8 bases between. This CDR3 has 14 amino acids. Germline values: CDR1 KGHSH, CDR2 LQKENI. The CDR3 spells CASSPTGSSYEQYF. In nucleotides, the CDR3 is TGTGCCAGCTCACCAACAGGGAGCTCCTACGAGCAGTACTTC. Looking up the rest from reference TRBV18 and TRBJ2-7 gives the full variable domain: NAGVMQNPRHLVRRRGQEARLRCSPMKGHSHVYWYRQLPEEGLKFMVYLQKENIIDESGMPKERFSAEFPKEGPSILRIQQVVRGDSAAYFCASSPTGSSYEQYFGPGTRLTVT.

This chain connects TRBV12-5 to TRBJ1-6; 8 nucleotides align to TRBD1. The CDR3 is 15 residues long. Germline V gene sequence: CDR1 LGHNT, CDR2 FRNRAP. The junction had 10 bases not matched to a gene; V was cut back by 4 bases and J by 11 bases. CDR3 in amino acids: CASGSLSRDRTPLHF. The CDR3 DNA is TGTGCTAGTGGTTCGCTTAGCAGGGACAGGACACCCCTCCACTTT.

This rearrangement joins TRBV18 to TRBJ2-7; D not resolved. Trimming left V 2 bases short and J 6 bases short, with 8 bases between. The CDR3 spans 12 residues. From germline, CDR1 is KGHSH and CDR2 LQKENI. The CDR3 protein is CASSPYGIEQYF. For the CDR3, the DNA is TGTGCCAGCTCACCATACGGTATCGAGCAGTACTTC.

This clone was seen more than once but under ten times. Other DNA sequences in the same sample also yield this CDR3. The chain employs TRBV5-4 and TRBJ1-1; 9 bases are shared with TRBD1. Germline V CDR1 and CDR2: SGHNT, YYREEE (reference sequence). The CDR3 has 14 residues. J lost 3 bases, V lost 3 bases, and 3 bases had no gene match. The CDR3 protein is CASSWGQGDTEAFF. DNA of the CDR3: TGTGCCAGCAGCTGGGGACAGGGTGACACTGAAGCTTTCTTT.

The V and J genes are TRBV7-9 and TRBJ1-1; D remains ambiguous. Per the germline V gene, CDR1 is SEHNR and CDR2 is FQNEAQ (reference sequence). CDR3 length: 12 amino acids. Between the trimmed V and J ends, which lost 5 bases and 8 bases, there was a span of 12 bases. CDR3 DNA: TGTGCCAGCAGCCCGCACCCGGGAGAAGCTTTCTTT. This gives the protein CASSPHPGEAFF.

This chain links TRBV5-1 with TRBJ2-2; D is perhaps TRBD1 (5 bases). The CDR3 totals 18 residues. The germline CDR1 and CDR2 sequences are SGHRS and YFSETQ. V dropped 1 base and J dropped 4 bases, with 20 bases sitting between them. The CDR3: CASSLYKPGRERTGELFF. CDR3 in DNA: TGCGCCAGCAGCTTGTATAAGCCAGGCAGGGAACGCACCGGGGAGCTGTTTTTT.

The chain has TRBV9 and TRBJ1-3, with TRBD1 identical over 7 bases. Germline V gene lookup returns CDR1 SGDLS and CDR2 YYNGEE. J was trimmed by 1 base and V by 1 base; bases with no gene match: 8. This CDR3 has 17 residues. The CDR3, as DNA: TGTGCCAGCAGCGTAAGGGACAGCTCGAATTCTGGAAACACCATATATTTT. It translates to CASSVRDSSNSGNTIYF.

The rearrangement links TRBV6-1 to TRBJ1-5; tentatively, D is TRBD1 (5 bases). V lost 6 bases to trimming and J lost 1 base, with 13 bases between them. In germline, CDR1 is MNHNS, CDR2 SASEGT. The CDR3 runs to 15 residues. CDR3 in amino acids: CASSSTDKSNQPQHF. The DNA for the CDR3 is TGTGCCAGCAGCTCAACGGACAAAAGCAATCAGCCCCAGCATTTT.

Worth noting for this clone: Compared with germline, one end of the junction differs, possibly owing to a read error. The V and J genes are TRBV6-5 and TRBJ1-6; 7 bases align to TRBD1. The CDR3 is made up of 16 amino acids. The germline V gene has CDR1 MNHEY and CDR2 SVGAGI. CDR3 loop: CASRYSPAGGNSPLHF. The DNA of the CDR3 is TGTGCCAGCAGATACTCCCCGGCAGGGGGAAATTCACCCCTCCACTTT.

The chain's CDR3 is CASSAPGQGSYGYTF. CDR3 nucleotides: TGTGCCAGCAGCGCACCGGGACAGGGGTCCTATGGCTACACCTTC. The genes are TRBV9 and TRBJ1-2; TRBD1 agrees at 10 bases. The CDR3 loop spans 15 amino acids. The ends lost 3 bases at V and 4 bases at J; junction bases unmatched: 6. The germline gives CDR1 SGDLS, CDR2 YYNGEE.

This sequence joins TRBV11-2 and TRBJ2-5; 10 bases agree with TRBD1. The CDR3 extends over 14 amino acids. V was pared by 2 bases and J by 5 bases, with 2 bases of the junction left unmatched. The germline V gene encodes CDR1 SGHAT and CDR2 FQNNGV. The CDR3 sequence: CASSLRTGGETQYF. The CDR3 DNA reads TGTGCCAGCAGCTTACGGACAGGGGGGGAGACCCAGTACTTC. The whole variable domain, remainder taken from reference TRBV11-2 and TRBJ2-5, is EAGVAQSPRYKIIEKRQSVAFWCNPISGHATLYWYQQILGQGPKLLIQFQNNGVVDDSQLPKDRFSAERLKGVDSTLKIQPAKLEDSAVYLCASSLRTGGETQYFGPGTRLLVL.

The J gene is TRBJ2-5, the V gene TRBV6-5; no clear D gene. Judging by the DNA end, TRBJ2-7 fits better; the J call may be wrong. The CDR3 is 14 amino acids. Germline V gene lookup returns CDR1 MNHEY and CDR2 SVGAGI. In nucleotides, the CDR3 is TGTGCCAGCAGTTACTCGGGCGCCTCCTACGAGCAGTACTTC. It specifies CASSYSGASYEQYF.

This rearrangement joins TRBV4-3 to TRBJ2-5; 9 positions agree with TRBD2. With 1 base clipped from V and 1 base from J, the junction kept 4 bases outside the gene matches. Germline V gene data show CDR1 as LGHNA and CDR2 as YSLEER. The CDR3 covers 16 residues. This chain's CDR3 is CASSQGSGGLQETQYF. The CDR3 nucleotides are TGCGCCAGCAGCCAAGGTAGCGGGGGCCTCCAAGAGACCCAGTACTTC.

The chain is built from TRBV4-3 and TRBJ2-6; 9 bases match TRBD1. Germline V CDR1 and CDR2: LGHNA, YSLEER. The CDR3 has 20 amino acids. The V and J ends lost 4 bases and 0 bases, in that order; junction bases with no gene match: 13. The CDR3 region has the DNA TGCGCCAGCAGCCCATACACAGGGGGCGGAGGGAGCTCTGGGGCCAACGTCCTGACTTTC. Translating gives CASSPYTGGGGSSGANVLTF.

The chain recombines TRBV5-4 with TRBJ2-3; tentative D call: TRBD1 (5 bases). The CDR3 runs 14 residues. Trimming took off 0 bases at V and 6 bases at J, with 11 bases between the two ends. Germline V lookup: CDR1 SGHNT, CDR2 YYREEE (reference sequence). In DNA form, the CDR3 reads TGTGCCAGCAGCTTGGAGTCAGGGATGGATACGCAGTATTTT. It encodes CASSLESGMDTQYF.

V gene TRBV6-5 combines with J gene TRBJ1-4; 7 bases agree with TRBD1. J was trimmed by 7 bases and V by 0 bases; bases with no gene match: 5. Germline CDR1 and CDR2: MNHEY and SVGAGI. CDR3 length equals 15 residues. The CDR3 nucleotides read TGTGCCAGCAGTTACTCGGGAACAGGGGCTGAAAAACTGTTTTTT. Protein product: CASSYSGTGAEKLFF.

The sample holds a few counts of this clone. The CDR3 nucleotides are TGTGCCAGCACCGAGACAGGCTCCAGGACTCAGCCCCAGCATTTT. Protein product: CASTETGSRTQPQHF. This rearrangement joins TRBV6-1 to TRBJ1-5; D is perhaps TRBD1 (6 bases). Trimming stripped 7 bases from V and 6 bases from J, with 19 bases between. The CDR3 length is 15 residues. Germline loops: CDR1 MNHNS, CDR2 SASEGT.

The CDR3 loop reads CASRGTASSYEQYF. Written as DNA, the CDR3 is TGTGCCAGCAGGGGGACAGCTAGCTCCTACGAGCAGTACTTC. The chain is built from TRBV6-6 and TRBJ2-7; 7 bases align to TRBD1. The CDR3 is 14 residues long. Germline V lookup: CDR1 MNHNY, CDR2 SVGAGI (reference sequence). After removal of 6 bases from V and 0 bases from J, the junction contained 5 bases not matched to a gene.

The chain recombines TRBV10-1 with TRBJ2-7; TRBD1 might be the D (6 bases). The CDR3 extends over 19 amino acids. The V gene lost 6 bases and the J gene lost 0 bases, with 27 bases spanning the gap. CDR1 and CDR2 from the germline V gene are WNHNN and SYGVQD (reference sequence). CDR3 protein: CASSPVGTPTLRSSYEQYF. CDR3 DNA sequence: TGCGCCAGCAGCCCGGTCGGGACACCCACATTGCGAAGCTCCTACGAGCAGTACTTC.

This chain links TRBV19 with TRBJ1-2; 7 bases fit TRBD1. There are 15 residues in the CDR3. V shed 5 bases, J shed 6 bases, and the junction held 12 bases outside the gene matches. Germline CDR1 and CDR2: LNHDA and SQIVND (reference sequence). Here the CDR3 DNA reads TGTGCCAGTAGTGAACCGGGACAGATAAAGGATGGCTACACCTTC. Its translation: CASSEPGQIKDGYTF.

The chain is built from TRBV5-1 and TRBJ1-3; 7 nucleotides align to TRBD1. The V gene's germline CDR1 is SGHRS and CDR2 YFSETQ. V lost 0 bases to trimming and J lost 6 bases; unmatched junction nucleotides: 24. The CDR3 consists of 21 residues. CDR3 sequence: CASSLAPLRGNPGQRINTIYF. The CDR3 DNA follows: TGCGCCAGCAGCTTGGCTCCCCTCCGCGGCAACCCGGGACAGAGAATAAACACCATATATTTT.

This clone was seen more than once but under ten times. The chain recombines TRBV2 with TRBJ1-4, with a tentative D call TRBD1 (6 bases). CDR3 length: 11 residues. Trimming took off 5 bases at V and 12 bases at J, with 10 bases between the two ends. CDR1 and CDR2 from the germline V gene are SNHLY and FYNNEI. The CDR3 reads CASSIQGELFF. The CDR3 DNA is TGTGCCAGCAGTATACAGGGAGAACTGTTTTTT.